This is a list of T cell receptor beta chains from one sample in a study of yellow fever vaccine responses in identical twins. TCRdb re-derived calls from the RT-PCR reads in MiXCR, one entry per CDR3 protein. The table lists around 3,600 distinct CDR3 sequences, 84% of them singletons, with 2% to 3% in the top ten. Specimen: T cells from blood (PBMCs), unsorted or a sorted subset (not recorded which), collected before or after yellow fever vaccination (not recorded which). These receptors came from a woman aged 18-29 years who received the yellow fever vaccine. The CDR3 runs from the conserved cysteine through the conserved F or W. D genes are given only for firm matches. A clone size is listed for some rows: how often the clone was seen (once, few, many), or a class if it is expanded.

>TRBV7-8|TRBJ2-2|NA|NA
TGTGCCAGCACATCCCCAGCGAACACCGGGGAGCTGTTTTTT
CASTSPANTGELFF
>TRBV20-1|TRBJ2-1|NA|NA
TGCAGTGCTAGACCCGACACGGGTGAGCAGTTCTTC
CSARPDTGEQFF
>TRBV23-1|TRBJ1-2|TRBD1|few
TGCGCCAGCAGTCGCGCGGGACAGGGTGACTATGGCTACACCTTC
CASSRAGQGDYGYTF
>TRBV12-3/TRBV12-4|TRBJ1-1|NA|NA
TGTGCCATCAGTCGGACCGGAGGTAGTGAAGCTTTCTTT
CAISRTGGSEAFF
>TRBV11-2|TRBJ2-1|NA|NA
TGTGCCAGCAGCTTATGGCAACAGAGTGAGCAGTTCTTC
CASSLWQQSEQFF
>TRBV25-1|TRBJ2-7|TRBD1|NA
TGTGCCAGCACGGGACAGGGCTCCTACGAGCAGTACTTC
CASTGQGSYEQYF
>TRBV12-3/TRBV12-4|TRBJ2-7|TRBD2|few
TGTGCCAGCAGTCGCTACCTAGCGGCGGCCGGCTCCTACGAGCAGTACTTC
CASSRYLAAAGSYEQYF
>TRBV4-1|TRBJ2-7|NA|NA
TGCGCCAGCAGCCAAGTTCCGGGTCTCTCCCCCCTCGAGCAGTACTTC
CASSQVPGLSPLEQYF
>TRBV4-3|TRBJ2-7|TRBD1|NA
TGCGCCAGCAGTTGGGACAGGTCCTTCTACGAGCAGTACTTC
CASSWDRSFYEQYF
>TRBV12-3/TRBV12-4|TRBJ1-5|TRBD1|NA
TGTGCCAGCAGTCGCGGGACAGGCAAAGATCAGCCCCAGCATTTT
CASSRGTGKDQPQHF
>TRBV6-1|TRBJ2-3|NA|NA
TGTGCCAGCAGACCCAGCATCACAGATACGCAGTATTTT
CASRPSITDTQYF
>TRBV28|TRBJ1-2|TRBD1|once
TGTGCCAGCAGTCACGACAGGGGGAGGGGCGGCTACACCTTC
CASSHDRGRGGYTF
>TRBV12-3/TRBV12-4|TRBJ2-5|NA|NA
TGTGCCAGCAGACAAAGATTAGAGACCCAGTACTTC
CASRQRLETQYF
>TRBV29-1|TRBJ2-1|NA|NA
TGCAGCGTCCACCGTGGCGGAAATGAGCAGTTCTTC
CSVHRGGNEQFF
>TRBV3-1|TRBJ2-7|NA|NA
TGTGCCAGCAGCCAAGATACGGGGTCGTCGTCCTACGAGCAGTACTTC
CASSQDTGSSSYEQYF
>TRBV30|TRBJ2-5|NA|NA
TGTGCCTGGAGTGTACAGGCTAGAGAGACCCAGTACTTC
CAWSVQARETQYF
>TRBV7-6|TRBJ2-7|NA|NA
TGTGCCAGCAGCTTAGAGCCGGGGTACTCCTACGAGCAGTACTTC
CASSLEPGYSYEQYF
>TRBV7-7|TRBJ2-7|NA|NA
TGTGCTAGCAGCCCCGGTGGAGTGTACGAGCAGTACTTC
CASSPGGVYEQYF
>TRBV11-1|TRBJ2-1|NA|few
TGTGCCAGCAGCCCGACCAACCCATCCTACAATGAGCAGTTCTTC
CASSPTNPSYNEQFF
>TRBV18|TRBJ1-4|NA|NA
TGTGCCAGCTCACCTCGGGAGAATGAAAAACTGTTTTTT
CASSPRENEKLFF
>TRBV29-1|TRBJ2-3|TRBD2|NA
TGCAGCGTTGAAGATCTAGCGGGAGCAGAGACAGATACGCAGTATTTT
CSVEDLAGAETDTQYF
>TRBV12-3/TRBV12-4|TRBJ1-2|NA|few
TGTGCCAGCAGACCCACAGGGAACTATGGCTACACCTTC
CASRPTGNYGYTF
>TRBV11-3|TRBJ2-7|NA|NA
TGTGCCAGCAGCTTTAGAACCTACGAGCAGTACTTC
CASSFRTYEQYF
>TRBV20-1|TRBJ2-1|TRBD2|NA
TGCAGTGCTAGAGACCCTAGCGGCCCTCTAGGGGAGCAGTTCTTC
CSARDPSGPLGEQFF
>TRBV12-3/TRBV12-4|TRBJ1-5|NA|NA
TGTGCCAGCAGAAGGCAGGGGAACAATCAGCCCCAGCATTTT
CASRRQGNNQPQHF
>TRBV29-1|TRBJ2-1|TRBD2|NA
TGCAGCGTTGTGATAGCGGGGACCTACAATGAGCAGTTCTTC
CSVVIAGTYNEQFF
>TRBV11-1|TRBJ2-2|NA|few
TGTGCCAGCAGCTTTCGCTCGGGAGACACCGGGGAGCTGTTTTTT
CASSFRSGDTGELFF
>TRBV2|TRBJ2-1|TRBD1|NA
TGTGCCAGCAGCGAGGGGACAGGTACCTACAATGAGCAGTTCTTC
CASSEGTGTYNEQFF
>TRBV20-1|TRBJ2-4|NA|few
TGCAGTGTCCTTTCTGGGGATTGGGGCATTCAGTACTTC
CSVLSGDWGIQYF
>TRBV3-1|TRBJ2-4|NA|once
TGTGCCAGCAGCAGGACCGAAAACATTCAGTACTTC
CASSRTENIQYF
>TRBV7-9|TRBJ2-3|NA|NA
TGTGCCAGCAGCTCGACTAGCACAGATACGCAGTATTTT
CASSSTSTDTQYF
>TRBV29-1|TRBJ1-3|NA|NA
TGCAGCGCCATCGGCCCTGGAAACACCATATATTTT
CSAIGPGNTIYF
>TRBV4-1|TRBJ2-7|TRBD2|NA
TGCGCCAGCAGCTTACAGACTAGCGGGGACCTCTACGAGCAGTACTTC
CASSLQTSGDLYEQYF
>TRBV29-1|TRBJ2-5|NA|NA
TGCAGCGCCGAAGGTGGGCGCAGGGAAGAGACCCAGTACTTC
CSAEGGRREETQYF
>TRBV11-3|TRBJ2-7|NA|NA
TGTGCCAGCAGCTTAAGCAGCTCCTACGAGCAGTACTTC
CASSLSSSYEQYF
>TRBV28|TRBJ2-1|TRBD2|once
TGTGCCAGCAGTTCTCCCCCCCCTAGCGGGAGTGAGCAGTTCTTC
CASSSPPPSGSEQFF
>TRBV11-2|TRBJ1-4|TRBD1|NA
TGTGCCAGCAGCTCCACAGGGGCCAATGAAAAACTGTTTTTT
CASSSTGANEKLFF
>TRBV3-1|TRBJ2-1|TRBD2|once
TGTGCCAGCAGCCACCTAGCGGGGGGTGAGCAGTTCTTC
CASSHLAGGEQFF
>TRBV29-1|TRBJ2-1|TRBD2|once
TGCAGCGGAGGGACTAGCGTCTACAATGAGCAGTTCTTC
CSGGTSVYNEQFF
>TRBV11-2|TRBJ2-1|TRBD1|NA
TGTGCCAGCAGCTCCGGGACAGCCCAAGGAGGGTTCTTC
CASSSGTAQGGFF
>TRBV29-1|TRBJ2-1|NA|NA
TGCAGCGTTGCAGGGCAAAATGAGCAGTTCTTC
CSVAGQNEQFF
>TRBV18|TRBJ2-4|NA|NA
TGTGCCAGCTCACCCGAGATAGCCAAAAACATTCAGTACTTC
CASSPEIAKNIQYF
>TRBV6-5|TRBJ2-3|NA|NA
TGTGCCAGCAGTTTGTTAAGGGGCCACACAGATACGCAGTATTTT
CASSLLRGHTDTQYF
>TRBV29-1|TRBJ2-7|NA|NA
TGCAGCGTTGACTCAGCAGGCTCCTACGAGCAGTACTTC
CSVDSAGSYEQYF
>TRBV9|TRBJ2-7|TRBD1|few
TGTGCCAGCAGCCTCAATCCGGACAGGTTCTCCTACGAGCAGTACTTC
CASSLNPDRFSYEQYF
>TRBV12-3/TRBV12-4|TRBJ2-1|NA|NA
TGTGCCAGCAGTCCCGGTAGCAATGAGCAGTTCTTC
CASSPGSNEQFF
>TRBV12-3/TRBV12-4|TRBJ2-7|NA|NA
TGTGCCAGCAGTTTTAGAGGGATCTACGAGCAGTACTTC
CASSFRGIYEQYF
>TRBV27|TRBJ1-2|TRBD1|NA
TGTGCCAGCAGTCCCGACAGGGGGCAGGGCTACACCTTC
CASSPDRGQGYTF